Each of the 32 T cell receptor beta chains below was sequenced from the same sample in a study of human T cells and chemical hapten exposure. In TCRdb, the RACE reads were re-called with MiXCR into one record per CDR3 protein. The data contain roughly 72,000 distinct CDR3 sequences, over 9% of them singletons. Documented time point: patch test 1, 2 weeks after DPC sensitization. Treatment reported: therapeutic diphenylcyclopropenone sensitization with weekly scalp DPC. This sample comprised whole blood, obtained in connection with sensitization to the hapten diphenylcyclopropenone (DPC). Source of these receptors: a woman aged 50 to 65 with alopecia areata. Some clones in this sample may be carry-over from other donors' samples.

This clonotype was found a few times. This sequence joins TRBV12-3 or TRBV12-4 and TRBJ1-5, with D uncertain. The CDR3 extends over 14 amino acids. Trimming removed 10 bases from V and 0 bases from J, with 13 bases in between. The CDR3 DNA reads as TGTGCCACCTCTGAAGGCGTTAGCAATCAGCCCCAGCATTTT. Its translation is CATSEGVSNQPQHF.

This clonotype was recorded a few times. This rearrangement joins TRBV10-2 to TRBJ1-1, with 8 bases identical to TRBD1. Germline assignment: CDR1 WSHSY and CDR2 SAAADI. The V segment lost 6 bases and the J segment 3 bases; nucleotides outside the gene matches: 3. This CDR3 spans 13 amino acids. The DNA for the CDR3 is TGCGCCAGCAGAGGACAGGGTTACACTGAAGCTTTCTTT. It codes for CASRGQGYTEAFF.

This clonotype showed up many times. V and J are TRBV20-1 and TRBJ1-1, with TRBD1 identical over 9 bases. CDR1 and CDR2 (germline): DFQATT, SNEGSKA (reference sequence). V shed 6 bases and J 5 bases; nucleotides not matched to a gene: 4. The CDR3 is 12 residues long. This chain's CDR3 is CSAPDRGTEAFF. In nucleotides, the CDR3 is TGCAGTGCCCCGGACAGGGGTACTGAAGCTTTCTTT.

V gene TRBV29-1 combines with J gene TRBJ2-5; 10 bases match TRBD2. The junction had 8 bases not matched to a gene; V was cut back by 5 bases and J by 5 bases. The CDR3 length is 14 residues. CDR1 and CDR2 (germline): SQVTM, ANQGSEA. In DNA form, the CDR3 reads TGCAGCGTTAGCCTAGCGGGAGCAGGGGAGACCCAGTACTTC. Its translation is CSVSLAGAGETQYF.

This clonotype was recorded at least ten times. This sequence joins TRBV7-8 and TRBJ1-5, with D hard to call. The germline gives CDR1 SGHVS, CDR2 FQNEAQ. The V end was cut by 4 bases, the J end by 11 bases, with 21 bases between. The CDR3 length is 15 residues. This CDR3 reads CASSSEVAGFVSQHF. The CDR3, as DNA: TGTGCCAGCAGCTCCGAGGTTGCGGGGTTCGTTTCCCAGCATTTT.

The sample holds a few counts of this clonotype. As DNA, the CDR3 is TGTGCCAGCAGGGAACAGGACTCCTACGAGCAGTACTTC. Protein: CASREQDSYEQYF. V usage is TRBV10-3 and J usage is TRBJ2-7, with D possibly TRBD1 on 5 matching bases. The CDR3 has 13 residues. V lost 10 bases and J 0 bases, leaving 13 bases between the germline ends. From germline, CDR1 is ENHRY and CDR2 SYGVKD.

This clonotype was found a few times. CDR3 coding DNA: TGTGCCAGCAGTCCGCTTCTAGCGGGGAGCACAGATACGCAGTATTTT. This sequence encodes CASSPLLAGSTDTQYF. The V gene is TRBV28, the J gene TRBJ2-3, with TRBD2 matching 9 bases. The CDR3 totals 16 residues. V shed 5 bases and J 0 bases; nucleotides not matched to a gene: 6. CDR1 is MDHEN and CDR2 is SYDVKM in the germline V gene.

This clonotype was found a few times. The V gene is TRBV12-3 or TRBV12-4, the J gene TRBJ2-3; D unclear. The CDR3 is 15 residues long. V was pared by 6 bases and J by 2 bases, with 15 bases between. The CDR3 loop is CASSLGPAHTDTQYF. DNA for the CDR3: TGTGCCAGCAGCCTCGGCCCGGCCCACACAGATACGCAGTATTTT.

This clonotype was detected ten times or more. The chain carries TRBV19 and TRBJ2-4, with a possible D match to TRBD1 (5 bases). Germline CDR1 and CDR2: LNHDA and SQIVND (reference sequence). V was trimmed by 6 bases and J by 7 bases, leaving 13 bases between them. The CDR3 totals 13 residues. CDR3 loop: CASRPPGLNIQYF. CDR3 sequence (DNA): TGTGCCAGTAGACCGCCAGGGTTGAACATTCAGTACTTC.

J is TRBJ2-7 and V is TRBV20-1, with D tentatively TRBD2 (5 bases). This CDR3 has 13 amino acids. Germline V gene lookup returns CDR1 DFQATT and CDR2 SNEGSKA (reference sequence). V shed 3 bases and J shed 2 bases, with 11 bases lying between them. The CDR3 region has the DNA TGCAGTGCTAGCGGGATCTCCCCCTACGAGCAGTACTTC. Translating it yields CSASGISPYEQYF.

This clonotype has at least ten counts. The chain recombines TRBV5-1 with TRBJ1-1; D may be TRBD1 (5 bases). The V gene lost 3 bases and the J gene lost 0 bases, with 12 bases spanning the gap. The CDR3 runs to 15 residues. CDR1 SGHRS and CDR2 YFSETQ come from the germline V gene. The CDR3 DNA is TGCGCCAGCAGCTACGGAGGGGCTTTGAACACTGAAGCTTTCTTT. Translating gives CASSYGGALNTEAFF.

This clonotype was counted ten times or more. This sequence joins TRBV6-5 and TRBJ2-7; 9 bases line up with TRBD2. The CDR3 has 14 residues. The V gene's germline CDR1 is MNHEY and CDR2 SVGAGI. The V gene end was trimmed by 4 bases and the J gene end by 2 bases; junction bases not matched to a gene: 3. CDR3: CASSSRLAAYEQYF. The CDR3 DNA reads TGTGCCAGCAGTTCAAGACTAGCGGCCTACGAGCAGTACTTC.

In this sample, this clonotype turned up a few times. The rearrangement links TRBV6-4 to TRBJ2-1, with D maybe TRBD2 (7 bases). Trimming pared 6 bases from V and 7 bases from J, leaving 19 bases between. The CDR3 extends over 15 amino acids. Looked up from germline, CDR1 is MRHNA and CDR2 is SNTAGT. CDR3 DNA sequence: TGTGCCAGCAGCCCTGAGGGAGGGGGTCAAAATGAGCAGTTCTTC. It is translated as CASSPEGGGQNEQFF.

V gene TRBV3-1 combines with J gene TRBJ2-6; no clear D. The V end lost 3 bases, the J end lost 0 bases, and 6 bases lay between the germline ends. This CDR3 has 15 residues. Germline V gene data show CDR1 as LGHDT and CDR2 as YNNKEL (reference sequence). CDR3 sequence: CASSQTTSGANVLTF. The CDR3 coding sequence is TGTGCCAGCAGCCAGACAACCTCTGGGGCCAACGTCCTGACTTTC.

Only a few counts were recorded for this clonotype. This chain links TRBV7-3 with TRBJ1-1; possible D gene TRBD1, 5 bases. The V end was cut by 1 base, the J end by 5 bases, with 11 bases between. The CDR3 has 14 amino acids. CDR1 and CDR2 from the germline V gene are SGHTA and FQGTGA. The CDR3 here is CASSLNSGDTEAFF. In nucleotides, the CDR3 is TGTGCCAGCAGCTTAAATTCGGGGGATACTGAAGCTTTCTTT.

This clonotype occurred a few times. This sequence joins TRBV29-1 and TRBJ2-4; tentatively, D is TRBD1 (6 bases). This CDR3 spans 15 amino acids. The germline V gene has CDR1 SQVTM and CDR2 ANQGSEA. V gave up 7 bases and J gave up 4 bases, with 20 bases separating them. CDR3 region: CSALGRTELKNIQYF. The DNA of the CDR3 is TGCAGCGCCCTGGGGCGGACAGAACTTAAAAACATTCAGTACTTC.

This CDR3 is CASEDRAGANVLTF. The CDR3 DNA is TGTGCCTCAGAGGACAGGGCCGGGGCCAACGTCCTGACTTTC. The gene calls are TRBV19 and TRBJ2-6; 8 bases align to TRBD1. CDR3 length: 14 amino acids. Trimming took 11 bases from V and 4 from J; bases not matched to a gene: 7. CDR1 and CDR2 from the germline V gene are LNHDA and SQIVND (reference sequence).

As for this clonotype: Germline is not matched at one junction end, which may reflect a read error. This chain connects TRBV27 to TRBJ1-1; the match to TRBD1 covers 8 bases. The CDR3 loop spans 15 amino acids. Per the germline V gene, CDR1 is MNHEY and CDR2 is SMNVEV (reference sequence). CDR3 sequence: CVSSLTGQVNTEAFF. CDR3 DNA: TGTGTCAGCAGTTTAACGGGACAGGTGAACACTGAAGCTTTCTTT.

This clonotype was counted only a few times. This chain joins TRBV6-1 and TRBJ2-1; 12 bases align to TRBD2. The CDR3 length is 16 residues. Trimming took 4 bases from V and 10 from J; bases not matched to a gene: 11. CDR1 MNHNS and CDR2 SASEGT come from the germline V gene. The CDR3, as DNA: TGTGCCAGCAGTGCCCCCGGGACTAGCGGGCTGAGGGAGCAGTTCTTC. Protein: CASSAPGTSGLREQFF.

V and J are TRBV2 and TRBJ1-1; 10 nucleotides agree with TRBD1. The CDR3 is 14 amino acids. J lost 5 bases, V lost 6 bases, and 6 bases had no gene match. Looked up from germline, CDR1 is SNHLY and CDR2 is FYNNEI. CDR3 nucleotide sequence: TGTGCCAGCAGGACAGGGGGCTCTAGGACTGAAGCTTTCTTT. Its protein product is CASRTGGSRTEAFF.

This clonotype turned up a few times. For the CDR3, the DNA is TGTGCCAGCAGCTTAGCATCGGGAGTCCAGAATGAGCAGTTCTTC. Protein: CASSLASGVQNEQFF. The chain combines TRBV7-3 with TRBJ2-1, with D possibly TRBD2 on 6 matching bases. The CDR3 totals 15 residues. V lost 2 bases and J 7 bases, leaving 15 bases between the germline ends. The germline CDR1 and CDR2 sequences are SGHTA and FQGTGA.

This chain links TRBV11-3 with TRBJ2-3, with D perhaps being TRBD1 or TRBD2 (6 bases each). This CDR3 has 16 residues. Trimming left V 7 bases short and J 3 bases short, with 20 bases between. The germline V gene encodes CDR1 SGHNT and CDR2 YENEEA. The DNA for the CDR3 is TGTGCCAGCACCTCAAGTGGTCCGGGGGCAACAGATACGCAGTATTTT. Translated, it gives CASTSSGPGATDTQYF.

This clonotype was observed a handful of times. The rearrangement links TRBV20-1 to TRBJ2-7, with 9 nucleotides matching TRBD2. Germline-derived CDR1 and CDR2 are DFQATT and SNEGSKA (reference sequence). The CDR3 loop spans 16 amino acids. Trimming cost V 0 bases and J 2 bases; bases outside gene matches: 8. The CDR3 is CSARDVSTSGTYEQYF. The CDR3 DNA follows: TGCAGTGCTAGAGATGTGTCGACTAGCGGAACCTACGAGCAGTACTTC.

The CDR3 spells CASSLQGGSGELFF. CDR3 sequence (DNA): TGTGCCAGCAGCCTTCAAGGCGGGTCCGGGGAGCTGTTTTTT. V usage is TRBV12-3 or TRBV12-4 and J usage is TRBJ2-2, with D possibly matching TRBD2 (5 bases). CDR3 length equals 14 residues. V dropped 6 bases and J dropped 6 bases, with 14 bases sitting between them.

This clonotype occurred a few times. This chain joins TRBV6-6 and TRBJ2-6; 8 nucleotides agree with TRBD1. CDR1 is MNHNY, CDR2 SVGAGI, per germline (reference sequence). With V trimmed by 0 bases and J by 1 base, 5 bases remained unmatched. The CDR3 consists of 18 residues. The CDR3, as DNA: TGTGCCAGCAGTTACTCGGCCGGACAGGGATCTGGGGCCAACGTCCTGACTTTC. Amino acids: CASSYSAGQGSGANVLTF.

This clonotype was seen more than once but under ten times. The gene calls are TRBV12-3 or TRBV12-4 and TRBJ2-1; TRBD2 aligns across 8 bases. J was trimmed by 7 bases and V by 3 bases; bases with no gene match: 17. The CDR3 has 18 residues. CDR3: CASSFSVIPGLDGNEQFF. In DNA, the CDR3 is TGTGCCAGCAGTTTTTCCGTTATACCGGGACTAGATGGGAATGAGCAGTTCTTC.

The V gene is TRBV7-3, the J gene TRBJ2-1; D is possibly TRBD1 (5 bases). This CDR3 comprises 11 residues. Deletions cut 5 bases from V and 8 bases from J, with 7 bases between. CDR1 and CDR2 (germline): SGHTA, FQGTGA. The DNA for the CDR3 is TGTGCCAGCAGCAAAGGGGATGAGCAGTTCTTC. Its translation is CASSKGDEQFF. The full variable domain, completed using reference TRBV7-3 and TRBJ2-1, is GAGVSQTPSNKVTEKGKYVELRCDPISGHTALYWYRQSLGQGPEFLIYFQGTGAADDSGLPNDRFFAVRPEGSVSTLKIQRTERGDSAVYLCASSKGDEQFFGPGTRLTVL.

The rearrangement uses TRBV12-3 or TRBV12-4 and TRBJ2-2; TRBD2 aligns across 15 bases. The V segment lost 7 bases and the J segment 6 bases; nucleotides outside the gene matches: 12. The CDR3 extends over 18 amino acids. CDR3 in amino acids: CASIQLRTSGRASGELFF. As DNA, the CDR3 is TGTGCCAGCATCCAACTCCGGACTAGCGGGAGGGCCTCCGGGGAGCTGTTTTTT.

This clonotype has only a few counts. This chain links TRBV12-3 or TRBV12-4 with TRBJ2-7, with a tentative D call TRBD2 (6 bases). The CDR3 runs to 14 residues. The V end was cut by 8 bases, the J end by 0 bases, with 14 bases between. The CDR3 DNA reads TGTGCCAGCGGGCTCGGCGGGACCTCCTACGAGCAGTACTTC. It specifies CASGLGGTSYEQYF.

This clonotype has a count of ten or more. The chain recombines TRBV25-1 with TRBJ1-5, with D tentatively TRBD1 (5 bases). The CDR3 has 15 residues. Germline V CDR1 and CDR2: MGHDK, SYGVNS. Trimming removed 5 bases at V and 4 bases at J, with 15 bases between. The CDR3 protein is CASSSPGWGNQPQHF. The DNA for the CDR3 is TGTGCCAGCAGTTCTCCAGGGTGGGGGAATCAGCCCCAGCATTTT.

This rearrangement joins TRBV5-1 to TRBJ2-5; D uncertain. The germline CDR1 and CDR2 sequences are SGHRS and YFSETQ. The ends were cut back, 0 bases at V and 2 bases at J, with 14 bases in the middle. CDR3 length equals 16 residues. The CDR3 DNA is TGCGCCAGCAGCTTGGGGCCTACCAACCCTCAAGAGACCCAGTACTTC. It codes for CASSLGPTNPQETQYF.

Ten or more counts support this clonotype. The V gene is TRBV27, the J gene TRBJ2-3, with 7 bases matching TRBD2. The CDR3 has 16 residues. Germline loops: CDR1 MNHEY, CDR2 SMNVEV (reference sequence). Trimming at V came to 5 bases and at J to 0 bases, leaving 8 bases not matched to a gene. CDR3 loop: CASSTPSGASTDTQYF. The CDR3 bases are TGTGCCAGCAGTACCCCTAGCGGCGCTAGCACAGATACGCAGTATTTT.